The subject of this entry is one T cell receptor (beta chain). These data belong to a study of T-cell memory formation after mild COVID-19. cDNA libraries for TCR alpha and TCR beta, carrying sample barcodes and UMIs, came from 5'RACE with constant-segment primers. TCRdb analysed the 5' RACE reads with MiXCR anew, one entry per CDR3 protein. Of approximately 60,000 distinct CDR3 sequences listed, over 7.5% were seen once; the top ten hold about 1.2%. Per germline, CDR1 DFQATT and CDR2 SNEGSKA (reference sequence). This CDR3 has 13 residues. V was clipped by 5 bases and J by 9 bases, with 18 bases between them.

Input material: PBMCs or a T cell subset sorted from them (not recorded which). This receptor was obtained from a man aged 18 to 30 who had mild COVID-19 (a few samples of this study predate the infection). Cell type and time point are not known. The chain uses TRBV20-1 and TRBJ2-3, with D perhaps matching TRBD1 (8 bases). The CDR3 bases are TGCAGTGCTTCACGCACAGGGGGAGGGACGCAGTATTTT. Protein: CSASRTGGGTQYF.